This TCR beta chain was sequenced during a study of blood T cell repertoires in COVID-19. About the study: Italy, Spain and the United States were the sources of the convalescent and acute COVID-19 samples. The cDNA or gDNA used as material had been derived from T cells, B-cell-depleted T cells, or PBMCs.

Germline V gene sequence: CDR1 SQVTM, CDR2 ANQGSEA. The length of the CDR3 is 12 residues. V lost 6 bases and J 4 bases, leaving 10 bases between the germline ends. The sample holds many counts of this clone. The authors' processing: Reference gene primers were amplified, and this amplification served to estimate nucleated cell counts. Measured with immunoSEQ multiplex PCR; TCRdb has only the in-frame clones, and not every one. V and J calls and clone size follow that table, whereas D and trimming were derived from the DNA. The table lists 98,000 or so clones, around 64% of them singletons. The chain carries TRBV29-1 and TRBJ1-5; possible D gene TRBD1, 5 bases. The sample consisted of peripheral blood. This receptor was obtained from a middle-aged woman with acute or convalescent COVID-19. The CDR3 DNA reads TGCAGCGTACAGGAAGGAAATCAGCCCCAGCATTTT. Translation: CSVQEGNQPQHF. The whole variable domain, filled in from reference TRBV29-1 and TRBJ1-5, reads SAVISQKPSRDICQRGTSLTIQCQVDSQVTMMFWYRQQPGQSLTLIATANQGSEATYESGFVIDKFPISRPNLTFSTLTVSNMSPEDSSIYLCSVQEGNQPQHFGDGTRLSIL.